The present T cell receptor beta chain was sequenced within a study of human T cells and chemical hapten exposure. At the level of the study: Doses of diphenylcyclopropenone went to the patients' scalps weekly throughout the roughly 22-week study. Study-level results: In the PT1 data, expanded TCR counts showed a positive correlation with patch test score. DPC sensitization did not alter TCRs above 1 in 1000 frequency.

MiXCR, run by TCRdb on the RACE reads, gives a single entry per CDR3 protein. Altogether tens of thousands of distinct CDR3 sequences are present, roughly a tenth being singletons, with the ten largest covering 0.85% to 1.2%. Specified time point: patch test 3, about 24 weeks after DPC sensitization. Treatment reported: therapeutic diphenylcyclopropenone sensitization with weekly scalp DPC. At least ten counts were recorded for this clonotype. No antigen is known for it. The sequences come from whole blood, collected in connection with sensitization to the hapten diphenylcyclopropenone (DPC). The sequence was collected from a woman younger than 45 with alopecia areata. Some clones in this sample may be carry-over from other donors' samples.

The CDR3 nucleotides read TGTGCCACCTCCCTCGCCAATGAGCAGTTCTTC. Translated, it gives CATSLANEQFF. The rearrangement links TRBV24-1 to TRBJ2-1; D call uncertain. The CDR3 loop spans 11 amino acids. From germline, CDR1 is KGHDR and CDR2 SFDVKD. Trimming pared 9 bases from V and 6 bases from J, leaving 8 bases between.